This record covers a single T cell receptor (beta chain). Its antigen target is currently unknown. Per-nucleotide qualities are absent, and no much larger clonotype sits a single base away. This record comes from a study of shared clonotypes between healthy human individuals (dated by TCRdb to 2020 to 2021). Notes on the research overall: The cohort included three men and two women between 18 and 49 years of age. Per donor, three plates each were used for CD4 naive and CD4 memory, two for CD8 naive, and one for CD8 memory. Different laboratories and diverse techniques were used to prepare libraries and sequence TCR repertoires, to increase sequencing depth and limit assay-specific biases. Leukapheresis yielded between about 0.9 and 8.9 billion PBMCs per donor. Blood TCR repertoires of roughly five healthy adults were deeply sequenced to estimate repertoire size and the extent of clonotype sharing between individuals.

Study-wide findings and limitations: Higher generation probabilities were observed for clonotypes shared by all four sorted-subset donors than for non-shared clonotypes. Even with the large sequencing depth, rarefaction of the sorted-subset datasets indicated that sequencing was incomplete. When a handful of donors were compared, the shared fraction of clonotypes was 5% to 6.5% for naive CD4, less than 4% for naive CD8, roughly 2.5% for memory CD4, and less than 0.5% for memory CD8. Pairwise subsampling indicated that sequencing depth was expected to affect the degree of clonotype sharing among donors. Naive subsets generally had larger estimated clonotype richness than memory subsets did. Because the study included only a small number of donors, the genetic and exposure-history diversity represented was limited. Sampling was restricted to blood, and TCR repertoires in tissue are likely to differ from TCR repertoires in blood.

The donors were healthy, HIV-negative adults who had no recently reported acute infections or vaccinations. Every donor was a Caucasian adult residing in Nashville, Tennessee, USA. CD4+ T cells were enriched by magnetic negative selection; naive cells were then positively selected on CD45RA, and the negative fraction formed the memory subset. Blood was collected by leukapheresis, and PBMCs were isolated by Ficoll-Histopaque density gradient centrifugation and then cryopreserved in liquid nitrogen vapor phase. Purity and quantity of every magnetically sorted T cell population were checked by analytical flow cytometry. From each sorted fraction, genomic DNA was isolated and quantified by UV absorbance on a Nanodrop 2000c. TCR CDR3 regions were amplified from genomic DNA by multiplex PCR using the deep immunoSEQ assay. For each cell subset, the extracted genomic DNA was distributed evenly across all wells of several immunoSEQ 96-well plates, and each plate served as one replicate. For sorted subsets, each replicate PCR was loaded with about 0.2 ug genomic DNA, equivalent to 32,000 or so T cell genomes. The purified libraries were quantified using a Qubit 3.0 fluorometer, sized with a Bioanalyzer 2100, and then quantified again using the KAPA Library Quantification kit. Every immunoSEQ 96-well plate was sequenced on a separate single-read 150-cycle Illumina NextSeq 550 flow cell. The paper's data handling went like this. Because the immunoSEQ output included only junctional sequences and no quality scores, the filtering could not be the same as the filtering used for full-length reads. Sequences were annotated with PyIR, a Python wrapper for IgBLAST v1.9, and V/J genes and CDR3 were assigned using IMGT germline references. Reads were filtered out if the reads had weak V/J assignments (E-value above 1e-6), no CDR3, stop codons, out-of-frame junctions, or ambiguous translated residues. V3J clonotypes were defined as sequences sharing an identical inferred V gene, J gene, and CDR3 amino acid sequence. The percentage overlap between two repertoires was calculated by dividing the number of shared unique clonotypes by the size of the smaller repertoire. Richness of each repertoire was evaluated using RTK rarefaction, the Chao1 estimator, and Recon v2.1 estimates of unobserved clonotypes. Generation probabilities for all TCRbeta clonotypes obtained by the gDNA method from a handful of donors were computed using OLGA. TCRdb stores this immuneACCESS table with in-frame sequences only. Part of the clones is absent; in the studies checked, under half of the shortfall reflects unresolved V genes, and no reason is known for the rest. The V and J calls and clone size are taken from that table; D and trimming were inferred from the DNA. The sample has under 2.5 million clones on record, 80% to 95% of them singletons. 0.37% of the sample is held by the ten biggest clonotypes.

From a lookup of the germline V gene (reference sequence), CDR1 and CDR2 are LNHDA and SQIVND. The CDR3 runs 14 residues from the cysteine to the phenylalanine. The retained sequence is limited to the CDR3, 42 bases, with the frame set at the first base. After removal of 8 bases from V and 7 bases from J, the junction retains 11 bases not matched to a gene. This TCR was recovered from a man aged 18 to 30 in good health. Some clones in this sample may be carry-over from other donors' samples. The receptor chain draws on TRBV19 and TRBJ2-7; TRBD1 lines up with 10 middle nucleotides. The sequencing sample was made of naive CD4+ T cells from PBMCs. The cell subset or site tag for this specimen amounts to: CD45RA+ positively selected. The CDR3 here reads CASRDRGSLYEQYF. The DNA sequence is TGTGCCAGTCGGGACAGGGGCTCCCTCTATGAGCAGTACTTC. This CDR3, with the reference TRBV19 and TRBJ2-7 proteins standing in past its ends, gives the full variable domain DGGITQSPKYLFRKEGQNVTLSCEQNLNHDAMYWYRQDPGQGLRLIYYSQIVNDFQKGDIAEGYSVSREKKESFPLTVTSAQKNPTAFYLCASRDRGSLYEQYFGPGTRLTVT.